In its sample, the clone carrying this TCR beta chain was seen a few times. The time point was: blood at routine non-recurrence follow-up after resection. The data derive from a study of spatial heterogeneity in lung cancer. Looking at the study overall: PBMC collected at follow-up were sequenced when available, a median of around 2 years after resection.

V was clipped by 4 bases and J by 6 bases; unmatched bases: 6. The CDR3 length is 14 residues. Germline V gene lookup returns CDR1 MNHEY and CDR2 SMNVEV (reference sequence). Unique molecular identifiers, one per molecule, were present on every TCR cDNA molecule. MiXCR, applied by TCRdb to the 5' RACE reads, yields one record per CDR3 protein. The sample has approximately 110,000 distinct CDR3 sequences, under 14% seen once. The J gene is TRBJ1-2, the V gene TRBV27, with 9 bases identical to TRBD1. This TCR came from a female donor with early-stage non-small cell lung cancer. The sample was PBMCs, taken at follow-up. The CDR3 is CASSSGQGYNGYTF. Here the CDR3 DNA reads TGTGCCAGCAGTTCCGGACAGGGGTACAATGGCTACACCTTC.